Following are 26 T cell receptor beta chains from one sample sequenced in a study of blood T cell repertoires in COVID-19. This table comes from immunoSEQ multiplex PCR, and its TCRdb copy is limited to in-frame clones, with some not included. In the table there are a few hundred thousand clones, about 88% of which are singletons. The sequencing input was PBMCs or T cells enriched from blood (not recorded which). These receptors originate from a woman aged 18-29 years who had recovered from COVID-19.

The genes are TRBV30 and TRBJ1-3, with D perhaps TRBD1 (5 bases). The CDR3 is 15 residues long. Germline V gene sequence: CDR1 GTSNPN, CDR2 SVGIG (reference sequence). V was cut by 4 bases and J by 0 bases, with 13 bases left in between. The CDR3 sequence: CAWIDREPSGNTIYF. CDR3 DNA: TGTGCCTGGATCGACAGAGAGCCCTCTGGAAACACCATATATTTT.

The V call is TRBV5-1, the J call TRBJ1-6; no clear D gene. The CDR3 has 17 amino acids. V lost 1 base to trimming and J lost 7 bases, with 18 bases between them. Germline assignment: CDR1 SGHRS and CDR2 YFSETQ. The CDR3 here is CASSLFDGPGGNSPLHF. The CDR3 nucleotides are TGCGCCAGCAGCTTGTTCGATGGACCGGGCGGGAATTCACCCCTCCACTTT.

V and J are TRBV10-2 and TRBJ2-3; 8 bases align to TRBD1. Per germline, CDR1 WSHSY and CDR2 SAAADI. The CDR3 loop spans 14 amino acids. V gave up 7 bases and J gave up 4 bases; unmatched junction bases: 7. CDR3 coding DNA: TGCGCCAGCAACGGACAGGGTAGTTCAGATACGCAGTATTTT. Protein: CASNGQGSSDTQYF.

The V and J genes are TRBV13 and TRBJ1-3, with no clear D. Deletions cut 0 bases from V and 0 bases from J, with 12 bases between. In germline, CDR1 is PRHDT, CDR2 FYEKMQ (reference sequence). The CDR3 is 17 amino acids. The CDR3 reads CASSLGPGRASGNTIYF. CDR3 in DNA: TGTGCCAGCAGCTTAGGCCCAGGCCGAGCCTCTGGAAACACCATATATTTT.

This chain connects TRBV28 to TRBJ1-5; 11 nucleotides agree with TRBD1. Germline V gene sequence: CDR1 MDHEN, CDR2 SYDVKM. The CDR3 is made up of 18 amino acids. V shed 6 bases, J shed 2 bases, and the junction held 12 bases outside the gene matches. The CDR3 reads CASRRQARGQGGNQPQHF. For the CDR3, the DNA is TGTGCCAGCAGGCGTCAAGCCCGGGGACAGGGGGGCAATCAGCCCCAGCATTTT. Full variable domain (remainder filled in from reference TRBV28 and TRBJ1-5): DVKVTQSSRYLVKRTGEKVFLECVQDMDHENMFWYRQDPGLGLRLIYFSYDVKMKEKGDIPEGYSVSREKKERFSLILESASTNQTSMYLCASRRQARGQGGNQPQHFGDGTRLSIL.

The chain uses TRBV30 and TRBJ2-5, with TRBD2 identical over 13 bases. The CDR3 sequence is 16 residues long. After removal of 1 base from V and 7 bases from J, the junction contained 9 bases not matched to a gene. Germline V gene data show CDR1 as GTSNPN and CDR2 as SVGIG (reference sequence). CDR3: CAWSATSGGAGGTQYF. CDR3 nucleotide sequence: TGTGCCTGGAGTGCCACTAGCGGGGGGGCCGGGGGGACCCAGTACTTC.

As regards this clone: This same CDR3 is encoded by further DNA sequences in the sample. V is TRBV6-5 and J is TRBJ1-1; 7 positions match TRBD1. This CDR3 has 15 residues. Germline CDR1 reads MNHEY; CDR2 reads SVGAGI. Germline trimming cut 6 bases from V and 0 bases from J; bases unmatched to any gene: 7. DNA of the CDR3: TGTGCCAGCAGGCCCGGGACAGCTTTGAACACTGAAGCTTTCTTT. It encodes CASRPGTALNTEAFF.

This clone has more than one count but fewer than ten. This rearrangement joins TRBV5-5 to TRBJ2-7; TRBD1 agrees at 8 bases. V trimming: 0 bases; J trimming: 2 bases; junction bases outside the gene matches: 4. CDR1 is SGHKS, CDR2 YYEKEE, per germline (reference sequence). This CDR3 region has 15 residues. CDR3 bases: TGTGCCAGCAGCTTGGGACAGGGGACCGCCTACGAGCAGTACTTC. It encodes CASSLGQGTAYEQYF.

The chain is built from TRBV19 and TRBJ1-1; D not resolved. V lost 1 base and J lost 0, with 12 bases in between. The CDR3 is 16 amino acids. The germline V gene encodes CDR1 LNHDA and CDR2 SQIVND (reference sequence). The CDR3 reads CASSIVIRGVNTEAFF. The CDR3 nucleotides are TGTGCCAGTAGTATAGTTATTCGGGGAGTGAACACTGAAGCTTTCTTT. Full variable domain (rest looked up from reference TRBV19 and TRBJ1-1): DGGITQSPKYLFRKEGQNVTLSCEQNLNHDAMYWYRQDPGQGLRLIYYSQIVNDFQKGDIAEGYSVSREKKESFPLTVTSAQKNPTAFYLCASSIVIRGVNTEAFFGQGTRLTVV.

The CDR3 DNA sequence: TGTGCCAGCTCGCAGGACAGGGTATGGCCCCAGCATTTT. It specifies CASSQDRVWPQHF. The chain has TRBV18 and TRBJ1-5; 8 nucleotides match TRBD1. Germline V CDR1 and CDR2: KGHSH, LQKENI. The CDR3 spans 13 residues. V lost 6 bases, J lost 9 bases, and 7 bases stayed unmatched. Complete variable domain (other parts from reference TRBV18 and TRBJ1-5): NAGVMQNPRHLVRRRGQEARLRCSPMKGHSHVYWYRQLPEEGLKFMVYLQKENIIDESGMPKERFSAEFPKEGPSILRIQQVVRGDSAAYFCASSQDRVWPQHFGDGTRLSIL.

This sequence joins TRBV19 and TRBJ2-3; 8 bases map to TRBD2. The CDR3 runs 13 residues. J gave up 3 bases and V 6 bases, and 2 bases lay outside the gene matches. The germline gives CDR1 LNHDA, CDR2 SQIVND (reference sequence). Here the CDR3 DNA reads TGTGCCAGTAGGTCTAGCGGGACAGATACGCAGTATTTT. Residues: CASRSSGTDTQYF.

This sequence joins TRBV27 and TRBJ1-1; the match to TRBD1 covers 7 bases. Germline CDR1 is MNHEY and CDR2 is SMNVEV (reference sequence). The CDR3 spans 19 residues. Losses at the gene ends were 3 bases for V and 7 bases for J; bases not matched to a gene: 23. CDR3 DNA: TGTGCCAGCAGTTTTTTGGGACCCCGAGGGGGCGCCTCCATGGGTGAAGCTTTCTTT. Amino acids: CASSFLGPRGGASMGEAFF.

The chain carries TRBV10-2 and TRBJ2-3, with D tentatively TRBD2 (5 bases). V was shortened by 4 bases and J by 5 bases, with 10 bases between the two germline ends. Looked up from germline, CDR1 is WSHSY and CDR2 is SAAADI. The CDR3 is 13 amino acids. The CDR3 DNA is TGCGCCAGCAGTGGGACTTCCCAAGATACGCAGTATTTT. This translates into CASSGTSQDTQYF.

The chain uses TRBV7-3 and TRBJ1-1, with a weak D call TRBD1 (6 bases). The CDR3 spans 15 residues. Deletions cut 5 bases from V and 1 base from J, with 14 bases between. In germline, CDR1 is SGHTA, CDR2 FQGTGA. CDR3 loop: CASSESTGPNTEAFF. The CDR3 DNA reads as TGTGCCAGCAGCGAATCGACAGGACCGAACACTGAAGCTTTCTTT.

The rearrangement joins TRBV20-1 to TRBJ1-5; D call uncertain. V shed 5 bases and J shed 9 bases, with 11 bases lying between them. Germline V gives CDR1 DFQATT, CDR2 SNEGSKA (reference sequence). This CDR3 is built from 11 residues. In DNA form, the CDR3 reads TGCAGTGCTCAAATTTCGGGGCCCCAGCATTTT. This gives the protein CSAQISGPQHF.

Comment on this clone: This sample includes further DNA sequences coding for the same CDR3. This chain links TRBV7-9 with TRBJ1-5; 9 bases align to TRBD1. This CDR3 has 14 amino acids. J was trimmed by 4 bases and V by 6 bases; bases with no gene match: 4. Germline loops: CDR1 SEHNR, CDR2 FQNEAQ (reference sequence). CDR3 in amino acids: CASSPGQGNQPQHF. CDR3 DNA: TGTGCCAGCAGTCCGGGACAGGGTAATCAGCCCCAGCATTTT.

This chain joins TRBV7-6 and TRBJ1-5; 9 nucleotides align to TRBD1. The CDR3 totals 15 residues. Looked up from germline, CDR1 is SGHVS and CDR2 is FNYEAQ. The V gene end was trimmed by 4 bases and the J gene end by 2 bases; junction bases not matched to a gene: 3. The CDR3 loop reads CASSSTGGGNQPQHF. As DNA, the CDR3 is TGTGCCAGCAGCTCGACAGGGGGAGGCAATCAGCCCCAGCATTTT. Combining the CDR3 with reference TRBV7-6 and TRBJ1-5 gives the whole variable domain GAGVSQSPRYKVTKRGQDVALRCDPISGHVSLYWYRQALGQGPEFLTYFNYEAQQDKSGLPNDRFSAERPEGSISTLTIQRTEQRDSAMYRCASSSTGGGNQPQHFGDGTRLSIL.

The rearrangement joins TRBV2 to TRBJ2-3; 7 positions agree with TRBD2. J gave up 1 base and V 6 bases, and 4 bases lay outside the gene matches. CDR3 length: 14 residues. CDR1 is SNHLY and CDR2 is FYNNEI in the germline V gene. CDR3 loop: CASRPSGGTDTQYF. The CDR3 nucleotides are TGTGCCAGCAGGCCGAGCGGGGGCACAGATACGCAGTATTTT.

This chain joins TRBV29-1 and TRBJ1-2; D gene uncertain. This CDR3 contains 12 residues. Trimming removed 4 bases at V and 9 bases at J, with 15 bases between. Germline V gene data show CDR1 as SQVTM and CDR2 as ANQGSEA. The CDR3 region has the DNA TGCAGCGTTGGAATGGAGGAAATTAGCTACACCTTC. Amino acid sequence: CSVGMEEISYTF.

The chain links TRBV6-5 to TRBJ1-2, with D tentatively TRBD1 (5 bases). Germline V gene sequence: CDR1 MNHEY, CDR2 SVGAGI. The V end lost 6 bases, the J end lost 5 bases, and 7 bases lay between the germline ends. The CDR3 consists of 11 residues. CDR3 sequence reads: CASRRGYGYTF. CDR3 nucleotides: TGTGCCAGCAGACGGGGGTATGGCTACACCTTC.

The CDR3 nucleotides read TGTGCCAGCAGCCAAGTGGGAGACAGGGGACCTACCTACGAGCAGTACTTC. Amino acids: CASSQVGDRGPTYEQYF. V usage is TRBV3-1 (or the pseudogene TRBV3-2) and J usage is TRBJ2-7, with 8 bases aligning to TRBD1. With V trimmed by 1 base and J by 2 bases, 10 bases remained unmatched. The germline gives CDR1 LGHDT, CDR2 YNNKEL (reference sequence). The CDR3 spans 17 residues.

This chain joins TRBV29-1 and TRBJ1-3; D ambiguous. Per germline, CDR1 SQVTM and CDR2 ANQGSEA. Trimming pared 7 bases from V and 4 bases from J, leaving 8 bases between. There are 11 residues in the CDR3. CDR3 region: CSAAVGNTIYF. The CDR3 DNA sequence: TGCAGCGCTGCAGTCGGAAACACCATATATTTT.

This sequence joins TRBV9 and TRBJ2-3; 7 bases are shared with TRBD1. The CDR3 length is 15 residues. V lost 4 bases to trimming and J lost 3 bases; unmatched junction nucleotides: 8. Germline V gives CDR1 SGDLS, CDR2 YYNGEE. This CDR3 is CASSIRGLPTDTQYF. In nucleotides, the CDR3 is TGTGCCAGCAGCATTAGGGGGCTTCCAACAGATACGCAGTATTTT.

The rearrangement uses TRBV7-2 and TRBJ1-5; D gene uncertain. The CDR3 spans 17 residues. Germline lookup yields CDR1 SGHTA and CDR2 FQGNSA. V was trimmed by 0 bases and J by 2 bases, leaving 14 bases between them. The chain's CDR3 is CASSLALGPQGNQPQHF. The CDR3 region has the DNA TGTGCCAGCAGCTTAGCGCTCGGTCCGCAGGGCAATCAGCCCCAGCATTTT.

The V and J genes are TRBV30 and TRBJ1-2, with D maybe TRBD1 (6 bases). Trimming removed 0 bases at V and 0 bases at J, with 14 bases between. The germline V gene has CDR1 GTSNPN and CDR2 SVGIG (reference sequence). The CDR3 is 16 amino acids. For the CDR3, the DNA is TGTGCCTGGAGTGTTTCCACCAGGGGCCCTAACTATGGCTACACCTTC. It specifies CAWSVSTRGPNYGYTF. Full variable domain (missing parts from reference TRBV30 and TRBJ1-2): SQTIHQWPATLVQPVGSPLSLECTVEGTSNPNLYWYRQAAGRGLQLLFYSVGIGQISSEVPQNLSASRPQDRQFILSSKKLLLSDSGFYLCAWSVSTRGPNYGYTFGSGTRLTVV.

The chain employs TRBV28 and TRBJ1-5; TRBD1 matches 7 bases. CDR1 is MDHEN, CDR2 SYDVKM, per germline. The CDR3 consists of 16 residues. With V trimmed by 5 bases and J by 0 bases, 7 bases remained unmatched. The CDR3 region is CASSPLRDSSNQPQHF. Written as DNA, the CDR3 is TGTGCCAGCAGTCCTCTCCGGGACAGTAGCAATCAGCCCCAGCATTTT.